This entry is about one T cell receptor (beta chain). The source of the sample is a study of blood T cell repertoires in COVID-19. Study as a whole: Italy, Spain and the United States were the sources of the convalescent and acute COVID-19 samples. PBMCs, B-cell-depleted T cells, or T cells were the source of the cDNA or gDNA that made up the material.

Sequencing was performed with immunoSEQ multiplex PCR; in TCRdb, only in-frame clones are kept and a portion is missing. The sample yields around 300,000 clones, approximately 90% seen once. Germline CDR1 and CDR2: SGDLS and YYNGEE. V trimming: 4 bases; J trimming: 5 bases; junction bases outside the gene matches: 11. The CDR3 sequence is 15 residues long. This clonotype was sampled from a man aged 18 to 30 with active or convalescent COVID-19. The rearrangement links TRBV9 to TRBJ1-2; TRBD1 aligns across 7 bases. Sample: peripheral blood. The CDR3 protein is CASSPYRDSDYGYTF. CDR3 nucleotides: TGTGCCAGCAGCCCATACCGGGACAGCGATTATGGCTACACCTTC.